This is a list of T cell receptor beta chains from one sample in a study of blood T cells in healthy people across ages. MiXCR, applied by TCRdb to the 5' RACE reads, yields one record per CDR3 protein. The table records over 1,300,000 distinct CDR3 sequences, roughly 60% of them present only once. Source material: blood. The origin of the receptors is a man aged 18 to 30 in good health. Each CDR3 is given with its conserved first and last residue. D genes are given only for firm matches. The size of a clone is reported for some rows only, either as once, few or many, or as a class for expanded clones.

D gene,V gene,clone size,J gene,CDR3 protein,CDR3 DNA
TRBD2,TRBV7-2,NA,TRBJ2-7,CASSQGLLDYEQYF,TGTGCCAGCAGCCAGGGACTATTAGACTACGAGCAGTACTTC
NA,TRBV29-1,few,TRBJ1-1,CSVRMNTEAFF,TGCAGCGTTAGGATGAACACTGAAGCTTTCTTT
NA,TRBV7-2,NA,TRBJ1-2,CASSSLPREGYTF,TGTGCCAGCAGCTCACTACCTCGGGAAGGCTACACCTTC
TRBD2,TRBV28,NA,TRBJ2-7,CASRGFQRGSSYEQYF,TGTGCCAGCAGAGGGTTCCAGCGGGGCAGCTCCTACGAGCAGTACTTC
TRBD1,TRBV9,NA,TRBJ2-3,CASSTLQGWTDTQYF,TGTGCCAGCAGTACCTTACAGGGGTGGACAGATACGCAGTATTTT
NA,TRBV3-1,few,TRBJ2-5,CASSQVPGHWETQYF,TGTGCCAGCAGCCAAGTCCCCGGCCACTGGGAGACCCAGTACTTC
NA,TRBV4-1,NA,TRBJ1-2,CASSQGAGPRRGYTF,TGCGCCAGCAGCCAAGGGGCGGGACCCCGGAGGGGCTACACCTTC
NA,TRBV7-2,few,TRBJ2-5,CASSLDPVQETQYF,TGTGCCAGCAGCTTAGATCCGGTCCAAGAGACCCAGTACTTC
TRBD1,TRBV6-5,once,TRBJ2-7,CASTDRVTDEQYF,TGTGCCAGCACCGACAGGGTAACTGACGAGCAGTACTTC
TRBD1,TRBV6-6,NA,TRBJ2-7,CASSYSPGGLGYEQYF,TGTGCCAGCAGTTACTCTCCAGGGGGCCTGGGCTACGAGCAGTACTTC
TRBD1,TRBV10-3,once,TRBJ1-1,CATAWDRDTEAFF,TGTGCCACCGCTTGGGACAGGGACACTGAAGCTTTCTTT
NA,TRBV18,NA,TRBJ1-2,CASSPMSREDGYTF,TGTGCCAGCTCACCAATGTCCAGGGAGGATGGCTACACCTTC
TRBD1,TRBV5-1,once,TRBJ1-1,CASSLAGGTVLNTEAFF,TGCGCCAGCAGCTTGGCGGGCGGGACAGTCTTGAACACTGAAGCTTTCTTT
NA,TRBV7-2,NA,TRBJ2-2,CASSPTVGELFF,TGTGCCAGCAGCCCCACAGTCGGGGAGCTGTTTTTT
NA,TRBV20-1,NA,TRBJ1-5,CSARDNIGGAGSQLQHF,TGCAGTGCTAGAGATAATATCGGGGGCGCAGGATCTCAGCTCCAGCATTTT
NA,TRBV28,NA,TRBJ2-7,CATQGQTRDDEQYF,TGTGCCACCCAGGGTCAGACTAGGGACGACGAGCAGTACTTC
NA,TRBV7-9,few,TRBJ2-7,CASSLVNVGRVVSYEQYF,TGTGCCAGCAGCTTAGTAAACGTAGGCAGAGTGGTCTCCTACGAGCAGTACTTC
TRBD2,TRBV7-6,NA,TRBJ2-1,CASSRTSGLGIVNEQFF,TGTGCCAGCAGCCGAACTTCGGGACTAGGTATTGTGAATGAGCAGTTCTTC